Presented here are 29 T cell receptor beta chains from one specimen sequenced in a study of blood T cell repertoires in COVID-19. The protocol was immunoSEQ multiplex PCR, while the TCRdb copy is restricted to in-frame clones and leaves out a portion. This sample carries over 200,000 clones, around 84% of them seen once, and the ten largest clones take 15% to 20%. The sequenced sample was peripheral blood. The receptors here all came from a woman aged 80 or over with active or convalescent COVID-19.

This sequence joins TRBV4-2 and TRBJ2-7, with a possible D match to TRBD2 (6 bases). The CDR3 runs to 16 residues. Per germline, CDR1 LGHNA and CDR2 YNFKEQ. V lost 1 base to trimming and J lost 2 bases, with 15 bases between them. The CDR3 region is CASSQGLSGGPYEQYF. In DNA form, the CDR3 reads TGTGCCAGCAGCCAAGGGTTGAGCGGAGGGCCCTACGAGCAGTACTTC.

The V call is TRBV9, the J call TRBJ1-3; D perhaps matches TRBD1 (5 bases). CDR3 size: 16 residues. The germline V and J ends were trimmed by 4 bases and 4 bases, with 18 bases remaining between them. The germline CDR1 and CDR2 sequences are SGDLS and YYNGEE. CDR3 in DNA: TGTGCCAGCAGCTTTCAACCGGGACTCTCGGGAAACACCATATATTTT. As protein: CASSFQPGLSGNTIYF.

This clone was detected once. Other DNA sequences in the sample encode the same CDR3. The V gene is TRBV29-1, the J gene TRBJ1-2, with D possibly TRBD1 on 5 matching bases. The V gene's germline CDR1 is SQVTM and CDR2 ANQGSEA. The CDR3 length is 13 residues. V lost 5 bases and J lost 2, with 12 bases in between. This CDR3 reads CSVRGQTNYGYTF. The CDR3 bases are TGCAGCGTTCGTGGACAAACGAACTATGGCTACACCTTC.

V gene TRBV6-4 combines with J gene TRBJ2-3, with a weak D call TRBD1 (6 bases). V lost 2 bases to trimming and J lost 3 bases, with 15 bases between them. CDR3 length equals 16 residues. CDR1 is MRHNA, CDR2 SNTAGT, per germline. CDR3 in DNA: TGTGCCAGCAGTGACACATTGGAGAGGGGGACAGATACGCAGTATTTT. Encoded protein: CASSDTLERGTDTQYF.

The rearrangement uses TRBV9 and TRBJ1-2; 7 bases agree with TRBD1. Germline V CDR1 and CDR2: SGDLS, YYNGEE. There are 13 residues in the CDR3. The V and J ends lost 1 base and 8 bases, in that order; junction bases with no gene match: 5. The CDR3 here is CASSVQGVTGYTF. CDR3 nucleotides: TGTGCCAGCAGCGTACAGGGGGTGACCGGCTACACCTTC.

The V call is TRBV10-3, the J call TRBJ2-2; D is perhaps TRBD1 (5 bases). V gave up 4 bases and J gave up 4 bases, with 19 bases separating them. The length of the CDR3 is 17 residues. Germline CDR1 is ENHRY and CDR2 is SYGVKD. As DNA, the CDR3 is TGTGCCATCAGTGGACATCAGGGAAACGTAATCACCGGGGAGCTGTTTTTT. Translated, it gives CAISGHQGNVITGELFF.

About this clone itself: Being one base from a much bigger clone, this may be a read error. The V gene is TRBV9, the J gene TRBJ2-3; possible D gene TRBD1, 6 bases. The V end was cut by 0 bases, the J end by 2 bases, with 10 bases between. The CDR3 covers 15 residues. Per the germline V gene, CDR1 is SGDLS and CDR2 is YYNGEE. In nucleotides, the CDR3 is TGTGCCAGCAGCGTAGCCGGGACATACACAGATACGCAGTATTTT. It encodes CASSVAGTYTDTQYF.

The chain carries TRBV7-9 and TRBJ2-5, with 11 bases lining up with TRBD1. The CDR3 sequence is 16 residues long. Germline V gene lookup returns CDR1 SEHNR and CDR2 FQNEAQ (reference sequence). V lost 5 bases to trimming and J lost 1 base; unmatched junction nucleotides: 6. The CDR3 sequence is CASSIPGQGGQETQYF. The CDR3 DNA sequence: TGTGCCAGCAGCATACCGGGACAGGGGGGCCAAGAGACCCAGTACTTC.

J is TRBJ2-3 and V is TRBV7-9, with 9 nucleotides matching TRBD2. V was pared by 6 bases and J by 0 bases, with 4 bases of the junction left unmatched. Germline V gives CDR1 SEHNR, CDR2 FQNEAQ (reference sequence). This CDR3 comprises 15 residues. CDR3 nucleotides: TGTGCCAGCAGGCGACTAGCGGCTAGCACAGATACGCAGTATTTT. Its protein product is CASRRLAASTDTQYF.

The table lists this clone with a count of one. V and J are TRBV18 and TRBJ2-7, with 9 bases fitting TRBD1. Unmatched junction bases numbered 4, after V lost 3 bases and J lost 7 bases. CDR1 is KGHSH, CDR2 LQKENI, per germline. The CDR3 is made up of 13 amino acids. CDR3 sequence (DNA): TGTGCCAGCTCACCTACAGGGGGCTGGGAGCAGTACTTC. This translates into CASSPTGGWEQYF. The full variable domain, completed using reference TRBV18 and TRBJ2-7, is NAGVMQNPRHLVRRRGQEARLRCSPMKGHSHVYWYRQLPEEGLKFMVYLQKENIIDESGMPKERFSAEFPKEGPSILRIQQVVRGDSAAYFCASSPTGGWEQYFGPGTRLTVT.

The chain employs TRBV7-6 and TRBJ2-7; 10 positions agree with TRBD1. V lost 1 base to trimming and J lost 4 bases; unmatched junction nucleotides: 10. This CDR3 region has 17 residues. Per germline, CDR1 SGHVS and CDR2 FNYEAQ. CDR3 in DNA: TGTGCCAGCAGCTTAGGGCTCTGGGACAGGGGAAGGTACGAGCAGTACTTC. Its protein product is CASSLGLWDRGRYEQYF.

This chain connects TRBV6-2 or TRBV6-3 to TRBJ2-5; 13 nucleotides agree with TRBD2. CDR3 length: 16 amino acids. The ends lost 5 bases at V and 6 bases at J; junction bases unmatched: 9. Germline V gene lookup returns CDR1 MNHEY and CDR2 SVGEGT. In DNA, the CDR3 is TGTGCCAGCAGTCCCCCCGGGACTAGCGGGGCTAAGACCCAGTACTTC. It encodes CASSPPGTSGAKTQYF.

The chain has TRBV10-3 and TRBJ2-1; 13 nucleotides line up with TRBD2. The CDR3 runs 17 residues. Per germline, CDR1 ENHRY and CDR2 SYGVKD. V dropped 6 bases and J dropped 1; count of bases not matched to a gene: 6. The CDR3 loop is CAISRGTSGESYNEQFF. The CDR3 DNA reads as TGTGCCATCAGCCGCGGGACTAGCGGGGAATCCTACAATGAGCAGTTCTTC.

In nucleotides, the CDR3 is TGTGCCAGCAGCCTTACGCAGGGGGCCGGGACTGAAGCTTTCTTT. Its protein is CASSLTQGAGTEAFF. V and J are TRBV11-2 and TRBJ1-1, with 8 bases fitting TRBD1. The J segment lost 5 bases and the V segment lost 5 bases, leaving 10 bases of the junction unmatched. Germline V gives CDR1 SGHAT, CDR2 FQNNGV. CDR3 size: 15 residues.

The chain combines TRBV2 with TRBJ1-5; 7 bases match TRBD1. The germline V gene has CDR1 SNHLY and CDR2 FYNNEI. This CDR3 comprises 18 residues. The junction had 16 bases not matched to a gene; V was cut back by 7 bases and J by 1 base. CDR3 bases: TGTGCCAGCACTACAGGGGTTCAGGCCCTAATGAGCAATCAGCCCCAGCATTTT. Residues: CASTTGVQALMSNQPQHF.

The chain has TRBV6-6 and TRBJ2-1, with 15 positions matching TRBD2. The CDR3 has 15 residues. The germline gives CDR1 MNHNY, CDR2 SVGAGI (reference sequence). J gave up 7 bases and V 8 bases, and 6 bases lay outside the gene matches. The CDR3 DNA is TGTGCCAGCGCCAGGACTAGCGGGGGGGCGAATGAGCAGTTCTTC. As protein: CASARTSGGANEQFF.

The V gene is TRBV6-2 or TRBV6-3, the J gene TRBJ2-7, with TRBD1 matching over 9 bases. Germline V gene lookup returns CDR1 MNHEY and CDR2 SVGEGT. CDR3 size: 14 residues. V shed 1 base, J shed 5 bases, and the junction held 3 bases outside the gene matches. The CDR3 loop reads CASSYLGQGNEQYF. CDR3 bases: TGTGCCAGCAGTTACTTAGGACAGGGGAACGAGCAGTACTTC.

V usage is TRBV2 and J usage is TRBJ1-2; 9 positions match TRBD1. Trimming at V came to 11 bases and at J to 4 bases, leaving 8 bases not matched to a gene. Germline lookup yields CDR1 SNHLY and CDR2 FYNNEI. There are 13 residues in the CDR3. The DNA for the CDR3 is TGTGCCGGCGGACAGGGGCCGAGCTATGGCTACACCTTC. This encodes CAGGQGPSYGYTF.

The chain employs TRBV4-2 and TRBJ1-5; a possible D gene is TRBD1 (6 bases). The CDR3 covers 15 residues. CDR1 is LGHNA, CDR2 YNFKEQ, per germline. Trimming cost V 0 bases and J 5 bases, with 11 bases left between them. Here the CDR3 DNA reads TGTGCCAGCAGCCAAGACCCGGGGGGGCATCAGCCCCAGCATTTT. Its translation is CASSQDPGGHQPQHF.

The chain recombines TRBV18 with TRBJ1-6; D unresolved. The CDR3 has 14 amino acids. In germline, CDR1 is KGHSH, CDR2 LQKENI. Trimming left V 2 bases short and J 9 bases short, with 11 bases between. The CDR3 coding sequence is TGTGCCAGCTCACCAGAGGGCCCACCTTCACCCCTCCACTTT. It is translated as CASSPEGPPSPLHF. The whole variable domain, filled in from reference TRBV18 and TRBJ1-6, reads NAGVMQNPRHLVRRRGQEARLRCSPMKGHSHVYWYRQLPEEGLKFMVYLQKENIIDESGMPKERFSAEFPKEGPSILRIQQVVRGDSAAYFCASSPEGPPSPLHFGNGTRLTVT.

The rearrangement links TRBV5-6 to TRBJ1-1; D is unclear. The ends were cut back, 1 base at V and 4 bases at J, with 8 bases in the middle. There are 13 residues in the CDR3. Germline V lookup: CDR1 SGHDT, CDR2 YYEEEE. CDR3 nucleotide sequence: TGTGCCAGCAGCTTGACCCCGGGCACTGAAGCTTTCTTT. Protein: CASSLTPGTEAFF.

The V gene is TRBV11-2, the J gene TRBJ1-5; 9 positions match TRBD1. Germline V gene lookup returns CDR1 SGHAT and CDR2 FQNNGV. CDR3 length equals 15 residues. The trim removed 5 bases at V and 1 base at J, leaving 3 bases unmatched. The CDR3 nucleotides read TGTGCCAGCAGCATCGGGACAGGGAGCAATCAGCCCCAGCATTTT. It codes for CASSIGTGSNQPQHF.

The rearrangement joins TRBV6-2 or TRBV6-3 to TRBJ2-3, with TRBD2 matching over 8 bases. The V gene end was trimmed by 2 bases and the J gene end by 8 bases; junction bases not matched to a gene: 9. The CDR3 covers 15 residues. The germline CDR1 and CDR2 sequences are MNHEY and SVGEGT. The CDR3 loop is CASSYGRGVVATQYF. The CDR3 coding sequence is TGTGCCAGCAGTTACGGGCGGGGGGTCGTGGCTACGCAGTATTTT.

This sequence joins TRBV6-2 or TRBV6-3 and TRBJ1-2; maybe TRBD1 (5 bases). There are 15 residues in the CDR3. Trimming took 2 bases from V and 4 from J, leaving 14 bases between them. Germline lookup yields CDR1 MNHEY and CDR2 SVGEGT. The CDR3 sequence is CASSYGRGSVYGYTF. CDR3 coding DNA: TGTGCCAGCAGTTACGGGCGGGGCTCGGTCTATGGCTACACCTTC.

The chain employs TRBV28 and TRBJ1-2, with 7 nucleotides matching TRBD1. Unmatched junction bases numbered 4, after V lost 1 base and J lost 8 bases. From germline, CDR1 is MDHEN and CDR2 SYDVKM. The CDR3 contains 13 residues. Here the CDR3 DNA reads TGTGCCAGCAGTTTATCACAGGGGTACGGCTACACCTTC. It codes for CASSLSQGYGYTF.

The V gene is TRBV6-2 or TRBV6-3, the J gene TRBJ2-7; D remains unclear. Germline loops: CDR1 MNHEY, CDR2 SVGEGT. Trimming removed 2 bases at V and 5 bases at J, with 10 bases between. This CDR3 has 13 residues. Here the CDR3 DNA reads TGTGCCAGCAGTTACGTTAGTTACGACGAGCAGTACTTC. Protein: CASSYVSYDEQYF.

This chain connects TRBV27 to TRBJ2-7, with D possibly TRBD2 on 6 matching bases. The V gene's germline CDR1 is MNHEY and CDR2 SMNVEV (reference sequence). The length of the CDR3 is 14 residues. V was pared by 6 bases and J by 6 bases, with 18 bases between. In nucleotides, the CDR3 is TGTGCCAGCAGCCCGTATGTCGGGGGAGCCGAGCAGTACTTC. It codes for CASSPYVGGAEQYF.

This sequence joins TRBV3-1 (or the pseudogene TRBV3-2) and TRBJ2-1, with 8 bases matching TRBD1. The germline V gene has CDR1 LGHDT and CDR2 YNNKEL (reference sequence). The CDR3 is 14 residues long. J gave up 5 bases and V 8 bases, and 8 bases lay outside the gene matches. In nucleotides, the CDR3 is TGTGCCAGCGGAGGGACAGGTAAACACAATGAGCAGTTCTTC. Its translation is CASGGTGKHNEQFF.

The V call is TRBV29-1, the J call TRBJ2-2; D may match TRBD1 or TRBD2 (5 bases each). The V end lost 7 bases, the J end lost 5 bases, and 14 bases lay between the germline ends. The germline CDR1 and CDR2 sequences are SQVTM and ANQGSEA. CDR3 length: 13 amino acids. CDR3 amino acids: CSAGRPTTGELFF. CDR3 nucleotides: TGCAGCGCAGGGAGACCCACTACCGGGGAGCTGTTTTTT.